This T cell receptor beta chain stems from a study of identical twins. V shed 0 bases and J shed 3 bases, with 17 bases lying between them. There are 16 residues in the CDR3. The germline V gene has CDR1 DFQATT and CDR2 SNEGSKA (reference sequence). TCRdb re-called the 5' RACE reads with MiXCR, one entry per CDR3 protein. The sample shows 1.5 million or so distinct CDR3 sequences, roughly 35% of them seen only once. General study findings and limits: Those out-of-frame alpha sequences shared by twins showed an excess of low generation probability. Analyses of zero insertions could be partly confounded by invariant MAIT and iNKT cells.

This clonotype was seen only a few times. Its specificity is unknown. This sequence joins TRBV20-1 and TRBJ1-2; D unclear. The clonotype was recovered from a newborn girl in good health. Sequenced: cord blood. CDR3 sequence reads: CSARDLAGSIDYGYTF. As DNA, the CDR3 is TGCAGTGCTAGAGATCTGGCAGGCTCTATAGACTATGGCTACACCTTC.